The source of this T cell receptor (beta chain) is a study of early T cells in non-severe SARS-CoV-2 infection. Study-level points and caveats: VDJdb matching, biased toward anti-spike CD8 responses, missed private and CD4 specificities.

In germline, CDR1 is MDHEN, CDR2 SYDVKM. V shed 3 bases and J shed 2 bases, with 11 bases lying between them. The CDR3 has 14 amino acids. There are a few counts of this clonotype. Antigen specificity is unknown. Unique molecular identifiers were attached to individual cDNA molecules. TCRdb re-called the 5' RACE reads with MiXCR, one entry per CDR3 protein. The table includes tens of thousands of distinct CDR3 sequences, less than 15% detected once. The chain is built from TRBV28 and TRBJ2-7; D possibly corresponds to TRBD2 (6 bases). Sequenced: whole blood. This clonotype originated in an adult who was a healthcare worker with PCR-confirmed SARS-CoV-2 infection or an uninfected control (not recorded which). Written as DNA, the CDR3 is TGTGCCAGCAGTTTGGCTAGCGTAACCTACGAGCAGTACTTC. Its protein product is CASSLASVTYEQYF.